The source of this T cell receptor (beta chain) is a study of glioma-infiltrating T cells. Using RNA template, CDR3s of TCR alpha and beta were amplified with iRepertoire arm-PCR. Input was about 100-450 ng of tissue mRNA or PBMC total RNA. TCRdb itself ran the multiplex PCR reads through MiXCR, one entry per CDR3 protein. The sample holds 100,000 to 150,000 distinct CDR3 sequences, roughly 24% seen once. CDR1 and CDR2 from the germline V gene are MNHEY and SMNVEV (reference sequence). The CDR3 length is 18 residues. V was clipped by 5 bases and J by 2 bases, with 25 bases between them. Study observations and caveats: Above-expected tissue-blood divergence occurred in all gliomas, most in low-grade ones.

This clonotype was detected ten times or more. Its antigen remains unidentified. The J gene is TRBJ2-7, the V gene TRBV27, with a weak D call TRBD1 (5 bases). Sequencing used glioma tissue, nonneoplastic brain tissue, or PBMCs (not recorded which). The source of this sequence is a human donor with low-grade glioma or glioblastoma, undergoing nonglioma brain surgery, or in good health (not recorded which). CDR3 in amino acids: CASSSVKDTITPPYEQYF. The CDR3 nucleotides are TGTGCCAGCAGTAGTGTGAAGGACACTATTACTCCCCCCTACGAGCAGTACTTC.